The entry that follows covers one T cell receptor beta chain sequence. Its antigen is undetermined. Trimming removed 0 bases from V and 0 bases from J, with 8 bases in between. Germline loops: CDR1 DFQATT, CDR2 SNEGSKA (reference sequence). There are 15 residues in the CDR3. These data are taken from a study of T cells after yellow fever vaccination. General observations from the study: Most primary-vaccination clones reappeared after the booster (96% CD4, 75% to 90% CD8). By day 5 rather than day 15, the secondary response had peaked, though it was weaker.

The study made its TCR cDNA through 5'RACE template switching. That step introduced a universal primer site along with UMIs. TCRdb reprocessed the 5' RACE reads with MiXCR, giving one entry per CDR3 protein. The table includes 620,000 or so distinct CDR3 sequences, approximately 13% detected once. The sequenced sample was PBMCs, obtained on the day of the yellow fever booster vaccination. The TCR was taken from a man aged 25-45 years who received the YFV17D yellow fever vaccine. The V call is TRBV20-1, the J call TRBJ2-2, with D unclear. The CDR3 spells CSARDTETNTGELFF. DNA of the CDR3: TGCAGTGCTAGAGATACAGAGACGAACACCGGGGAGCTGTTTTTT.